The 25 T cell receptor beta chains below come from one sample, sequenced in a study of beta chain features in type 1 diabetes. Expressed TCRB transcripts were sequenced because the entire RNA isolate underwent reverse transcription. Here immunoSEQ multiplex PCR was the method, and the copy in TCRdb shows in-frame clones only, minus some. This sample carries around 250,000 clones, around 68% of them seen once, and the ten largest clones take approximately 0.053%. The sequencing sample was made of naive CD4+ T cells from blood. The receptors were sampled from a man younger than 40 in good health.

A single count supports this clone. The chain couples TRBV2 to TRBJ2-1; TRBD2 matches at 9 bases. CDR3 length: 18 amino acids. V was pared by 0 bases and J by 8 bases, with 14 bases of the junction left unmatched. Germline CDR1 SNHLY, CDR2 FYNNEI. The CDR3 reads CASSEAPVAGVSSHEQFF. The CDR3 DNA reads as TGTGCCAGCAGTGAAGCGCCTGTAGCGGGGGTTTCTTCCCATGAGCAGTTCTTC.

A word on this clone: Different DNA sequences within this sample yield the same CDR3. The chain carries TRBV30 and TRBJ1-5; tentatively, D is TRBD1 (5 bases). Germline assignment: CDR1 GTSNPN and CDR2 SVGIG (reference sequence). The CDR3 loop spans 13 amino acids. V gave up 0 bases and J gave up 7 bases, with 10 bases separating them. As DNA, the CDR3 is TGTGCCTGGAGTGTAGGCCGGGACCAGCCCCAGCATTTT. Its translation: CAWSVGRDQPQHF.

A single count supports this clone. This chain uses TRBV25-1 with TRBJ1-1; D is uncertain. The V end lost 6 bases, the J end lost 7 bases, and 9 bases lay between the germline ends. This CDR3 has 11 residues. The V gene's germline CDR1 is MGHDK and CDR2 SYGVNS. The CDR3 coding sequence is TGTGCCAGCAGCGGCCAGATTGAAGCTTTCTTT. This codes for CASSGQIEAFF.

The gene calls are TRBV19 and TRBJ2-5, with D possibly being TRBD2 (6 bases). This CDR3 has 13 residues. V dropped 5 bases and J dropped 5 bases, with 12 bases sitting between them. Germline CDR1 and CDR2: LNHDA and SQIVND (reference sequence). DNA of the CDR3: TGTGCCAGTAGTGCTGGACGGGGGGAGACCCAGTACTTC. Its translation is CASSAGRGETQYF. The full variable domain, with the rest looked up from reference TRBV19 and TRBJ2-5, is DGGITQSPKYLFRKEGQNVTLSCEQNLNHDAMYWYRQDPGQGLRLIYYSQIVNDFQKGDIAEGYSVSREKKESFPLTVTSAQKNPTAFYLCASSAGRGETQYFGPGTRLLVL.

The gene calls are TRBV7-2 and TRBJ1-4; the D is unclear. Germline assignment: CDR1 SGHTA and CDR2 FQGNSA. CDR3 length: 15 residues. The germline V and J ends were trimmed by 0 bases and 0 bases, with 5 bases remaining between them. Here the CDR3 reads CASSLAGPTNEKLFF. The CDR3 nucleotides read TGTGCCAGCAGCTTAGCAGGGCCAACTAATGAAAAACTGTTTTTT.

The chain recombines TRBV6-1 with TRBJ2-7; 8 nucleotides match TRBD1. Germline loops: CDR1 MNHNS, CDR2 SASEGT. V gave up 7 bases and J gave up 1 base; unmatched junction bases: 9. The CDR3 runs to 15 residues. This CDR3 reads CASTLGTGLSYEQYF. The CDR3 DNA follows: TGTGCCAGCACCCTCGGGACAGGCCTTTCCTACGAGCAGTACTTC.

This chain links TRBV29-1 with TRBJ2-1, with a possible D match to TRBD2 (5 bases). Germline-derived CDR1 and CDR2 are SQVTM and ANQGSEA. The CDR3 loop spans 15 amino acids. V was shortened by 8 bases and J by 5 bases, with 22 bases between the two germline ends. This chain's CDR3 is CSFSFLVRVDNEQFF. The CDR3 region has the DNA TGCAGCTTCTCCTTCTTGGTGCGGGTTGACAATGAGCAGTTCTTC.

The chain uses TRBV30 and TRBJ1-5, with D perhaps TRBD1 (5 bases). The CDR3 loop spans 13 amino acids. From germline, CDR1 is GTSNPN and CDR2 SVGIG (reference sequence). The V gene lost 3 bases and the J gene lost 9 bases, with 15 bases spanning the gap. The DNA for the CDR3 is TGTGCCTGGAGAGGGGAGGAAGTCTGGCCCCAGCATTTT. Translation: CAWRGEEVWPQHF.

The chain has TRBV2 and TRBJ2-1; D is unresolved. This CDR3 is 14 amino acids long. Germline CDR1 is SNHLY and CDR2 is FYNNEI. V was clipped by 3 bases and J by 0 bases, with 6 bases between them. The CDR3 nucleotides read TGTGCCAGCAGTGAGCAGAGCTCCTACAATGAGCAGTTCTTC. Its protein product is CASSEQSSYNEQFF.

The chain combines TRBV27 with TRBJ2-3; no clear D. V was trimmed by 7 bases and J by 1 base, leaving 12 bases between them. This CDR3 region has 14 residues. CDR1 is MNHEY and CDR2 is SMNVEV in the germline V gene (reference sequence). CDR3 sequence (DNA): TGTGCCAGCATAGACAAAATCGGCACAGATACGCAGTATTTT. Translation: CASIDKIGTDTQYF.

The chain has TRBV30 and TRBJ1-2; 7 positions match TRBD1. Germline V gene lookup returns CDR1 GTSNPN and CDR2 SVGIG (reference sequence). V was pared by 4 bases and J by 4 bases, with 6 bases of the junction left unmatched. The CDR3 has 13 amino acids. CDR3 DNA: TGTGCCTGGAAACAGGGGAATATCTATGGCTACACCTTC. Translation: CAWKQGNIYGYTF.

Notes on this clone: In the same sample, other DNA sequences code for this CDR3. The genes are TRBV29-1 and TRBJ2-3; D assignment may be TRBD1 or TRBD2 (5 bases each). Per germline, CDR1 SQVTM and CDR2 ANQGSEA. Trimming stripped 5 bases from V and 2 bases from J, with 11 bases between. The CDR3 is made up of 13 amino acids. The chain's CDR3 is CSVRGRNTDTQYF. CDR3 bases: TGCAGCGTTCGGGGCCGAAACACAGATACGCAGTATTTT.

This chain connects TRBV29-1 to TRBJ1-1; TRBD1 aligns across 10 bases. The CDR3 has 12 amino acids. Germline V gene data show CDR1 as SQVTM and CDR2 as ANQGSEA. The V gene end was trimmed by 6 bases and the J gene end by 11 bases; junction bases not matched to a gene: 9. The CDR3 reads CSVRDRGEWAFF. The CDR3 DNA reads TGCAGCGTGAGGGACAGGGGAGAGTGGGCTTTCTTT.

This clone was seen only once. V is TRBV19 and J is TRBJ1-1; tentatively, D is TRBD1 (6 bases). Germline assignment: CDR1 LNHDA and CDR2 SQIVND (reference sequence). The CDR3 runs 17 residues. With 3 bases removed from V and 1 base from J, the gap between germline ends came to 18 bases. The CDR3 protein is CASSIPALQGRNTEAFF. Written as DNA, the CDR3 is TGTGCCAGTAGTATCCCCGCCCTACAGGGAAGGAACACTGAAGCTTTCTTT.

The CDR3 is CATSMGLWEETQYF. CDR3 DNA sequence: TGTGCCACCAGCATGGGGCTTTGGGAGGAGACCCAGTACTTC. The chain employs TRBV15 and TRBJ2-5; D possibly uses TRBD1 or TRBD2 (5 bases each). The CDR3 is 14 amino acids. Trimming cost V 4 bases and J 5 bases, with 14 bases left between them. The germline gives CDR1 LNHNV, CDR2 YYDKDF (reference sequence).

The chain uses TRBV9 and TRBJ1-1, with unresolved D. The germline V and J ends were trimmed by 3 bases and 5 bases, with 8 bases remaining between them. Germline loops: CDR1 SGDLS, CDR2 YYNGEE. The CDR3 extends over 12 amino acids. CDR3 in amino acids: CASSAPGTEAFF. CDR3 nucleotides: TGTGCCAGCAGCGCCCCCGGGACTGAAGCTTTCTTT.

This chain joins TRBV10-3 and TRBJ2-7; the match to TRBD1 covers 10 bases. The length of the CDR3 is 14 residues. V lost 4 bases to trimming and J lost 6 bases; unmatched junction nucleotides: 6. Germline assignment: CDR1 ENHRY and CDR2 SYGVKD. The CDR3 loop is CAISGDRGLGEQYF. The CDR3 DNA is TGTGCCATCAGTGGCGACAGGGGGCTCGGCGAGCAGTACTTC.

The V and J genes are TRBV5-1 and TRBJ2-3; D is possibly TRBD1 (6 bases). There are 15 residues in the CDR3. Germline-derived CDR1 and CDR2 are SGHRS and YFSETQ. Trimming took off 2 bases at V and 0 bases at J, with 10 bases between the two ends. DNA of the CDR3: TGCGCCAGCAGCTTCGGACAGACTAGCACAGATACGCAGTATTTT. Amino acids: CASSFGQTSTDTQYF.

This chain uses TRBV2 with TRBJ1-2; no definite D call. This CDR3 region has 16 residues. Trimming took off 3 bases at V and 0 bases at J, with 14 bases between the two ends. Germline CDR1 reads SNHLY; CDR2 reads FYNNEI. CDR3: CASSDTAGRSNYGYTF. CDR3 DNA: TGTGCCAGCAGTGACACTGCCGGGCGCTCTAACTATGGCTACACCTTC.

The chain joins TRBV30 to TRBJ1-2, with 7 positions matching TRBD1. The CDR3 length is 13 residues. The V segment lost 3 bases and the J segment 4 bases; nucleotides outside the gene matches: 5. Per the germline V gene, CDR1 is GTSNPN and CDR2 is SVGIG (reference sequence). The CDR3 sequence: CAWRQGLGYGYTF. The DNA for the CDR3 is TGTGCCTGGAGACAGGGGCTTGGCTATGGCTACACCTTC. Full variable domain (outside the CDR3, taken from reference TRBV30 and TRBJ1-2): SQTIHQWPATLVQPVGSPLSLECTVEGTSNPNLYWYRQAAGRGLQLLFYSVGIGQISSEVPQNLSASRPQDRQFILSSKKLLLSDSGFYLCAWRQGLGYGYTFGSGTRLTVV.

The CDR3 sequence: CAWSVLAGGETQYF. The CDR3 DNA sequence: TGTGCCTGGAGTGTCCTAGCGGGAGGGGAGACCCAGTACTTC. V is TRBV30 and J is TRBJ2-5, with TRBD2 identical over 12 bases. V was clipped by 0 bases and J by 5 bases; unmatched bases: 1. CDR3 length equals 14 residues. Per the germline V gene, CDR1 is GTSNPN and CDR2 is SVGIG (reference sequence).

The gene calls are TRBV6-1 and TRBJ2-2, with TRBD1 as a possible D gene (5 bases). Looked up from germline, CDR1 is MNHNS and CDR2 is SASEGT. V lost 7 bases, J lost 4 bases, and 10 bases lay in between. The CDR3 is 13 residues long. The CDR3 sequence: CASTLGATGELFF. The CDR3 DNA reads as TGTGCCAGCACCTTAGGGGCCACCGGGGAGCTGTTTTTT.

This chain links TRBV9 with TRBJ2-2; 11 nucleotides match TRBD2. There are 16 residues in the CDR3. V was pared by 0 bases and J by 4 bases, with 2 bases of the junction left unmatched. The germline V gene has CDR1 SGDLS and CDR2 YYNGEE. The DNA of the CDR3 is TGTGCCAGCAGCGTAGCTACTAGCGGGGGCACCGGGGAGCTGTTTTTT. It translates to CASSVATSGGTGELFF.

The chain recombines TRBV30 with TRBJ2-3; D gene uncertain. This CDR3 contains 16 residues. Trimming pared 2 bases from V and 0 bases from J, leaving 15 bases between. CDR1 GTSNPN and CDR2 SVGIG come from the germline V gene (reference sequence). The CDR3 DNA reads TGTGCCTGGAGTCTAACTTTGGTCCCTAGCACAGATACGCAGTATTTT. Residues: CAWSLTLVPSTDTQYF.

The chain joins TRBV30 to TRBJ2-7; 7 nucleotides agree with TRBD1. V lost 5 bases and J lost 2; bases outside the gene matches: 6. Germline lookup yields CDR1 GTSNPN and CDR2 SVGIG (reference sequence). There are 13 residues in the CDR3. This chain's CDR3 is CAWDRATTYEQYF. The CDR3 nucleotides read TGTGCCTGGGACAGGGCCACTACCTACGAGCAGTACTTC.